This T cell receptor beta chain was captured in a study of T cells in Graves' hyperthyroidism and ophthalmopathy. Researchers amplified the TCR beta CDR3 regions from RNA transcripts. TCR CDR3 underwent first-round RT-PCR with the HTBI primer set. Using its own MiXCR run on the multiplex PCR reads, TCRdb lists one record per CDR3 protein. Here the sample spans a few hundred thousand distinct CDR3 sequences, 20% to 25% being singletons. Study-wide findings and caveats: Separating ophthalmopathy from stable hyperthyroidism was achieved by a 13 V-J model.

Concerning this clonotype: The target antigen is unknown.

Germline V gene data show CDR1 as SGHTA and CDR2 as FQGNSA. The ends lost 5 bases at V and 4 bases at J; junction bases unmatched: 12. This CDR3 region has 16 residues. This chain connects TRBV7-2 to TRBJ1-2; 8 bases fit TRBD1. Sample: blood. The source is a man aged 50-59 years with Graves' hyperthyroidism. In DNA, the CDR3 is TGTGCCAGCAGCCTAGGACAGGGATCGGATGGCTATGGCTACACCTTC. It specifies CASSLGQGSDGYGYTF.